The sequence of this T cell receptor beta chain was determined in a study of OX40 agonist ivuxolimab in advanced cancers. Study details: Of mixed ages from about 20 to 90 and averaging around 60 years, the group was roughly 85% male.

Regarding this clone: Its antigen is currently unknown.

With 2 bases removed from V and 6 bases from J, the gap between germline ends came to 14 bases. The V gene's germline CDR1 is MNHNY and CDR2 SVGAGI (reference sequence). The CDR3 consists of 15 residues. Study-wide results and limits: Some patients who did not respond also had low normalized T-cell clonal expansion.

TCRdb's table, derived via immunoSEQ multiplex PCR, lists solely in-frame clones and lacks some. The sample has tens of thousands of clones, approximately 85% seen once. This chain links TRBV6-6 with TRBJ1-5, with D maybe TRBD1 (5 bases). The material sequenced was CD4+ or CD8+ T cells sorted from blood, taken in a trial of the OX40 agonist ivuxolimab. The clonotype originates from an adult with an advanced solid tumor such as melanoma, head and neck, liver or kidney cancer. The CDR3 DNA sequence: TGTGCCAGCAGTTACGTGACAGCGCAAGGTCAGCCCCAGCATTTT. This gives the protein CASSYVTAQGQPQHF.